These 25 T cell receptor beta chains came from one sample sequenced in a study of identical twins. TCRdb processed the 5' RACE reads anew with MiXCR; each CDR3 protein has one entry. The table lists about 530,000 distinct CDR3 sequences, about 16% of them singletons. The same sample was also studied in work on yellow fever vaccine responses in identical twins.

The specimen was CD4+ T cells sorted from blood. Every receptor here comes from a woman aged 18 to 35 in good health.

The rearrangement joins TRBV7-9 to TRBJ2-2; D is undetermined. Trimming stripped 5 bases from V and 5 bases from J, with 15 bases between. There are 15 residues in the CDR3. Germline loops: CDR1 SEHNR, CDR2 FQNEAQ (reference sequence). CDR3 loop: CASSPAGRRTGELFF. The CDR3 DNA is TGTGCCAGCAGCCCTGCTGGCAGACGGACCGGGGAGCTGTTTTTT.

A few counts support this clonotype. The rearrangement joins TRBV12-3 or TRBV12-4 to TRBJ2-1, with no clear D. The CDR3 runs to 14 residues. V gave up 6 bases and J gave up 2 bases, with 11 bases separating them. The DNA of the CDR3 is TGTGCCAGCAGCATTAGAGCCCCCTACAATGAGCAGTTCTTC. The encoded protein is CASSIRAPYNEQFF.

This clonotype was observed a few times. The chain combines TRBV11-2 with TRBJ2-7; D gene unclear. The CDR3 consists of 13 residues. Looked up from germline, CDR1 is SGHAT and CDR2 is FQNNGV. V was shortened by 6 bases and J by 1 base, with 10 bases between the two germline ends. This CDR3 reads CASRSLRSYEQYV. The DNA for the CDR3 is TGTGCCAGCAGGTCATTACGATCCTACGAGCAGTACGTC.

This clonotype was counted many times. The chain links TRBV7-9 to TRBJ1-1; D is unresolved. Trimming shortened V by 1 base and J by 3 bases, and 12 bases separated the two germline ends. The CDR3 totals 15 residues. Germline CDR1 and CDR2: SEHNR and FQNEAQ (reference sequence). The CDR3 DNA is TGTGCCAGCAGCTTAGATTGGCAGGTTTACACTGAAGCTTTCTTT. Residues: CASSLDWQVYTEAFF.

This clonotype was counted between two and nine times. The V call is TRBV11-2, the J call TRBJ2-1; D may match TRBD1 or TRBD2 (6 bases each). This CDR3 is 16 amino acids long. Germline V lookup: CDR1 SGHAT, CDR2 FQNNGV. V was shortened by 7 bases and J by 0 bases, with 16 bases between the two germline ends. CDR3 residues: CASTTVGGDSYNEQFF. The CDR3 nucleotides are TGTGCCAGCACCACCGTGGGGGGCGACTCCTACAATGAGCAGTTCTTC.

This chain joins TRBV29-1 and TRBJ1-1, with D perhaps TRBD1 (6 bases). CDR3 length equals 15 residues. CDR1 is SQVTM and CDR2 is ANQGSEA in the germline V gene. The CDR3 bases are TGCAGTGCAGACAGGATGGGGCGTACGTGGTCTGAAGCTTTCTTT. Encoded protein: CSADRMGRTWSEAFF.

V gene TRBV7-6 combines with J gene TRBJ2-2, with D perhaps matching TRBD1 or TRBD2 (5 bases each). V was cut by 1 base and J by 7 bases, with 10 bases left in between. Germline CDR1 and CDR2: SGHVS and FNYEAQ. CDR3 length: 14 amino acids. The DNA of the CDR3 is TGTGCCAGCAGCTTAGGGGGACGGGTCGGGGAGCTGTTTTTT. This translates into CASSLGGRVGELFF. The full variable domain, with the rest looked up from reference TRBV7-6 and TRBJ2-2, is GAGVSQSPRYKVTKRGQDVALRCDPISGHVSLYWYRQALGQGPEFLTYFNYEAQQDKSGLPNDRFSAERPEGSISTLTIQRTEQRDSAMYRCASSLGGRVGELFFGEGSRLTVL.

A few counts support this clonotype. This chain links TRBV20-1 with TRBJ2-7; tentative D call: TRBD1 (5 bases). CDR1 and CDR2 (germline): DFQATT, SNEGSKA (reference sequence). This CDR3 spans 11 amino acids. Between the trimmed V and J ends, which lost 6 bases and 3 bases, there was a span of 9 bases. CDR3 sequence reads: CSALDNYEQYV. Here the CDR3 DNA reads TGCAGTGCACTGGACAACTACGAGCAGTACGTC.

The rearrangement uses TRBV4-1 and TRBJ1-2; tentative D call: TRBD1 (5 bases). Trimming left V 7 bases short and J 4 bases short, with 19 bases between. Germline V CDR1 and CDR2: MGHRA, YSYEKL. The CDR3 is made up of 15 amino acids. CDR3 nucleotide sequence: TGCGCCAGCACCCCGGCGGGAGGGGACGTCTATGGCTACACCTTC. Its protein product is CASTPAGGDVYGYTF.

This clonotype was recorded at least ten times. This chain connects TRBV12-3 or TRBV12-4 to TRBJ1-2; a possible D gene is TRBD1 (6 bases). The CDR3 covers 13 residues. The ends were cut back, 6 bases at V and 3 bases at J, with 11 bases in the middle. In DNA, the CDR3 is TGTGCCAGCAGCCGGGACATAGACTATGGCTACACCTTC. This codes for CASSRDIDYGYTF.

The V gene is TRBV27, the J gene TRBJ2-1; D uncertain. V was pared by 1 base and J by 8 bases, with 6 bases between. The CDR3 has 12 residues. The V gene's germline CDR1 is MNHEY and CDR2 SMNVEV (reference sequence). This CDR3 reads CASSLYGYEQFF. CDR3 DNA: TGTGCCAGCAGTTTATACGGATATGAGCAGTTCTTC.

The chain uses TRBV28 and TRBJ2-3, with TRBD2 identical over 8 bases. The CDR3 runs to 19 residues. Unmatched junction bases numbered 17, after V lost 3 bases and J lost 3 bases. The germline gives CDR1 MDHEN, CDR2 SYDVKM. The CDR3 DNA follows: TGTGCCAGCAGTTTGGACCCCACCTCCGGGGGGGGCTGGACAGATACGCAGTATTTT. Translated, it gives CASSLDPTSGGGWTDTQYF. Together with reference TRBV28 and TRBJ2-3, the CDR3 gives the full variable domain: DVKVTQSSRYLVKRTGEKVFLECVQDMDHENMFWYRQDPGLGLRLIYFSYDVKMKEKGDIPEGYSVSREKKERFSLILESASTNQTSMYLCASSLDPTSGGGWTDTQYFGPGTRLTVL.

This clonotype has at least ten counts. This sequence joins TRBV29-1 and TRBJ2-7; 7 bases align to TRBD1. The germline V gene encodes CDR1 SQVTM and CDR2 ANQGSEA. CDR3 length equals 16 residues. Germline trimming cut 2 bases from V and 1 base from J; bases unmatched to any gene: 11. The CDR3 spells CSVESTGAPTSYEQYV. The CDR3 DNA reads as TGCAGCGTTGAATCAACAGGGGCACCAACTTCCTACGAGCAGTACGTC.

The chain is built from TRBV24-1 and TRBJ2-5, with D perhaps matching TRBD2 (6 bases). Trimming cost V 4 bases and J 5 bases, with 16 bases left between them. This CDR3 has 15 residues. Germline CDR1 KGHDR, CDR2 SFDVKD. CDR3 amino acids: CATSDRDFGSETQYF. Written as DNA, the CDR3 is TGTGCCACCAGTGACCGGGACTTTGGAAGTGAGACCCAGTACTTC.

This clonotype has just a few counts. CDR3 DNA: TGTGCCAGCAGCTTATGGACAGGGGGAAGCTCCTACAATGAGCAGTTCTTC. Amino acids: CASSLWTGGSSYNEQFF. The chain uses TRBV5-6 and TRBJ2-1, with 10 bases fitting TRBD1. The CDR3 totals 17 residues. Germline V gives CDR1 SGHDT, CDR2 YYEEEE. The V and J ends lost 2 bases and 0 bases, in that order; junction bases with no gene match: 5. Supplemented by reference TRBV5-6 and TRBJ2-1, the full variable domain reads DAGVTQSPTHLIKTRGQQVTLRCSPKSGHDTVSWYQQALGQGPQFIFQYYEEEERQRGNFPDRFSGHQFPNYSSELNVNALLLGDSALYLCASSLWTGGSSYNEQFFGPGTRLTVL.

A few counts support this clonotype. The chain has TRBV7-2 and TRBJ1-5; D perhaps matches TRBD1 (6 bases). The CDR3 has 14 residues. CDR1 is SGHTA and CDR2 is FQGNSA in the germline V gene. V was trimmed by 5 bases and J by 0 bases, leaving 8 bases between them. CDR3 in amino acids: CASSGQYSNQPQHF. DNA for the CDR3: TGTGCCAGCAGCGGACAGTATAGCAATCAGCCCCAGCATTTT.

This clonotype was seen a handful of times. The chain combines TRBV27 with TRBJ1-6, with D hard to call. V lost 2 bases and J 10 bases, leaving 9 bases between the germline ends. Germline V lookup: CDR1 MNHEY, CDR2 SMNVEV (reference sequence). This CDR3 contains 13 residues. CDR3 bases: TGTGCCAGCAGTTTAAATTTAGGATCACCCCTCCACTTT. It codes for CASSLNLGSPLHF.

This clonotype was seen at least ten times. The chain recombines TRBV2 with TRBJ2-1; D is possibly TRBD2 (6 bases). The germline V gene encodes CDR1 SNHLY and CDR2 FYNNEI. The CDR3 is 15 amino acids. V dropped 6 bases and J dropped 6 bases, with 18 bases sitting between them. The CDR3 region is CASRGGQRVINEQFF. The CDR3 region has the DNA TGTGCCAGCAGGGGAGGCCAACGCGTCATCAATGAGCAGTTCTTC.

This clonotype came up a few times. V gene TRBV7-2 combines with J gene TRBJ1-1; D might be TRBD1 (6 bases). The germline V gene encodes CDR1 SGHTA and CDR2 FQGNSA. V was cut by 3 bases and J by 11 bases, with 10 bases left in between. This CDR3 region has 11 residues. CDR3 residues: CASSFQGGAFF. The DNA for the CDR3 is TGTGCCAGCAGCTTCCAAGGGGGGGCTTTCTTT.

The sample holds a few counts of this clonotype. The chain recombines TRBV10-2 with TRBJ2-5, with D maybe TRBD1 (5 bases). Germline V CDR1 and CDR2: WSHSY, SAAADI. V was shortened by 7 bases and J by 3 bases, with 15 bases between the two germline ends. The CDR3 is 14 residues long. CDR3 amino acids: CASTPGGAEETQYF. CDR3 nucleotides: TGCGCCAGCACCCCCGGTGGGGCAGAAGAGACCCAGTACTTC.

The chain uses TRBV6-6 and TRBJ2-2, with D perhaps matching TRBD1 (6 bases). This CDR3 comprises 13 residues. CDR1 is MNHNY and CDR2 is SVGAGI in the germline V gene (reference sequence). V lost 11 bases and J 3 bases, leaving 13 bases between the germline ends. The CDR3 here is CALRRGDTGELFF. The CDR3 DNA sequence: TGTGCCCTTCGCAGGGGCGACACCGGGGAGCTGTTTTTT.

This clonotype came up a few times. This chain uses TRBV7-2 with TRBJ2-3; TRBD2 matches 13 bases. V was clipped by 5 bases and J by 5 bases; unmatched bases: 7. The CDR3 runs to 16 residues. Germline CDR1 is SGHTA and CDR2 is FQGNSA. CDR3 nucleotide sequence: TGTGCCAGCAGCCGTTCACTAGCGGGGGGGCGAGATACGCAGTATTTT. This translates into CASSRSLAGGRDTQYF.

CDR3 residues: CASSQVPPGSSYNEQFF. In DNA form, the CDR3 reads TGCGCCAGCAGCCAAGTCCCCCCGGGGAGCTCCTACAATGAGCAGTTCTTC. J is TRBJ2-1 and V is TRBV4-1; D possibly corresponds to TRBD2 (5 bases). Trimming cost V 1 base and J 0 bases, with 13 bases left between them. CDR1 is MGHRA, CDR2 YSYEKL, per germline. CDR3 length: 17 residues.

The chain recombines TRBV3-1 with TRBJ1-4, with D uncertain. Trimming removed 4 bases at V and 0 bases at J, with 12 bases between. This CDR3 contains 16 residues. Germline assignment: CDR1 LGHDT and CDR2 YNNKEL (reference sequence). The DNA for the CDR3 is TGTGCCAGCAGCCTTTCGACCTATGCAACTAATGAAAAACTGTTTTTT. This gives the protein CASSLSTYATNEKLFF.

This chain connects TRBV7-7 to TRBJ2-3, with D perhaps being TRBD1 or TRBD2 (6 bases each). Germline CDR1 reads SSHAT; CDR2 reads FNYEAQ (reference sequence). Trimming stripped 2 bases from V and 6 bases from J, with 9 bases between. This CDR3 contains 13 residues. The DNA for the CDR3 is TGTGCCAGCAGCTTAACAGGGAGGGATACGCAGTATTTT. The encoded protein is CASSLTGRDTQYF.